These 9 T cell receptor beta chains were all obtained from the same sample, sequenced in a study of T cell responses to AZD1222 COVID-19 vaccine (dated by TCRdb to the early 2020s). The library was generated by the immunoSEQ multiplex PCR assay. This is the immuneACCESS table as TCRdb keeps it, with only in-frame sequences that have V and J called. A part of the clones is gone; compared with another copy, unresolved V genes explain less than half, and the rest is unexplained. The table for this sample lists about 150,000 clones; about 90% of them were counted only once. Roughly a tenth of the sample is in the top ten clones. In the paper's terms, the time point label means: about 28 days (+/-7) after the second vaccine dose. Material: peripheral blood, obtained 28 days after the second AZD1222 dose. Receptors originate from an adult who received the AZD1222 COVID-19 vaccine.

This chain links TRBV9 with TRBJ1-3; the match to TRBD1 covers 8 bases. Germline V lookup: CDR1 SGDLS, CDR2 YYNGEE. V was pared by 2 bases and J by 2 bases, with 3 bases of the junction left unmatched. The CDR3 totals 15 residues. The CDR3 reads CASSVGQGAGNTIYF. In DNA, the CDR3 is TGTGCCAGCAGCGTCGGACAGGGTGCTGGAAACACCATATATTTT.

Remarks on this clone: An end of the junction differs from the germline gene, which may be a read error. In DNA, the CDR3 is TGTGCTAGCAGCAACATATCGGACGGTCGGGATGAAAAACTGTTTTTT. Translating gives CASSNISDGRDEKLFF. The J gene is TRBJ1-4, the V gene TRBV7-7, with no clear D. The germline gives CDR1 SSHAT, CDR2 FNYEAQ (reference sequence). The CDR3 has 16 amino acids.

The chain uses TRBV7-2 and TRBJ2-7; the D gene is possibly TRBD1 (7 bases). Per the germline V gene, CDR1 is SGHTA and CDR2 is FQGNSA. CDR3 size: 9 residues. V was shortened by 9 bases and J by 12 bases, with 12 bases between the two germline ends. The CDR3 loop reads CARAGGWYF. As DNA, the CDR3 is TGTGCCAGGGCAGGGGGGTGGTACTTC.

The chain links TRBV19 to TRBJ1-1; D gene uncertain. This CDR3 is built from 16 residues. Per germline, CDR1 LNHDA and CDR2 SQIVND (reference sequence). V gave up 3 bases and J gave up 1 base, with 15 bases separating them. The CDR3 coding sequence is TGTGCCAGTAGTATTACGGCCCTACCTACGAACACTGAAGCTTTCTTT. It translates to CASSITALPTNTEAFF.

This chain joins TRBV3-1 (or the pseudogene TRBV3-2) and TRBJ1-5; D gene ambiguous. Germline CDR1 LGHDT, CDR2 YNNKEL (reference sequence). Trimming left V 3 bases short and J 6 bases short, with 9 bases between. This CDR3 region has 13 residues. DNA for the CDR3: TGTGCCAGCAGCCACCCCCCGAGTCAGCCCCAGCATTTT. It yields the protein CASSHPPSQPQHF.

The CDR3 DNA reads TGTGCCAGCAGCTCCGCAGGGGGCTACGAGCAGTACTTC. This encodes CASSSAGGYEQYF. The chain couples TRBV5-6 to TRBJ2-7; 7 bases align to TRBD1. The CDR3 length is 13 residues. In germline, CDR1 is SGHDT, CDR2 YYEEEE. V gave up 3 bases and J gave up 3 bases; unmatched junction bases: 3.

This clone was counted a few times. As DNA, the CDR3 is TGTGCCAGCAGCCTAGCAGGGGCCCATGGCTACACCTTC. Residues: CASSLAGAHGYTF. The rearrangement links TRBV9 to TRBJ1-2; D perhaps matches TRBD1 (6 bases). From germline, CDR1 is SGDLS and CDR2 YYNGEE. The V end was cut by 4 bases, the J end by 6 bases, with 13 bases between. This CDR3 spans 13 amino acids. Drawing the rest from reference TRBV9 and TRBJ1-2, the complete variable domain is DSGVTQTPKHLITATGQRVTLRCSPRSGDLSVYWYQQSLDQGLQFLIQYYNGEERAKGNILERFSAQQFPDLHSELNLSSLELGDSALYFCASSLAGAHGYTFGSGTRLTVV.

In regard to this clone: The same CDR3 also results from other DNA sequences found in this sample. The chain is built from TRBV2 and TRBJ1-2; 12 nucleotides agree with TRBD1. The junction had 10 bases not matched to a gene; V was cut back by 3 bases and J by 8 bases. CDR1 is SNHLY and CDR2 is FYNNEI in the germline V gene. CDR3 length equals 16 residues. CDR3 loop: CASSDSGTGGGGGYTF. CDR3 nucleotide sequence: TGTGCCAGCAGTGACTCCGGGACAGGGGGCGGGGGGGGCTACACCTTC.

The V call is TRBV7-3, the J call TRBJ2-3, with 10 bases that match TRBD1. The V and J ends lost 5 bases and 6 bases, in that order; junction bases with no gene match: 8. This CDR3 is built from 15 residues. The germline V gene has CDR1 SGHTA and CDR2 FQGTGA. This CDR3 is CASSRRQGAGDTQYF. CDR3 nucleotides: TGTGCCAGCAGCCGCAGACAGGGGGCAGGGGATACGCAGTATTTT.